The source of this T cell receptor (beta chain) is a study of blood T cells in healthy people across ages. A second PCR, run for roughly 7 to 12 cycles, used a sample-barcoded 5' primer plus a J-beta primer mix. In TCRdb, the 5' RACE reads were re-called with MiXCR into one record per CDR3 protein. The repertoire holds approximately 760,000 distinct CDR3 sequences, 20% to 30% seen once, with 8% to 10% in the top ten. The study drew donors from healthy Caucasian individuals in Russia aged roughly 6 to 100. Germline V lookup: CDR1 SEHNR, CDR2 FQNEAQ (reference sequence). The V and J ends lost 8 bases and 11 bases respectively, with 18 bases between them. The CDR3 is 12 amino acids. These data were also filed under a second study, of T cells of mothers and their children.

This sequence originates from a boy aged 5-17 years in good health. The chain couples TRBV7-9 to TRBJ2-5, with D possibly matching TRBD2 (6 bases). Sequences were obtained from blood. The CDR3 loop is CASFNGEAEQYF. In DNA form, the CDR3 reads TGTGCCAGCTTTAACGGGGAGGCTGAGCAGTACTTC.